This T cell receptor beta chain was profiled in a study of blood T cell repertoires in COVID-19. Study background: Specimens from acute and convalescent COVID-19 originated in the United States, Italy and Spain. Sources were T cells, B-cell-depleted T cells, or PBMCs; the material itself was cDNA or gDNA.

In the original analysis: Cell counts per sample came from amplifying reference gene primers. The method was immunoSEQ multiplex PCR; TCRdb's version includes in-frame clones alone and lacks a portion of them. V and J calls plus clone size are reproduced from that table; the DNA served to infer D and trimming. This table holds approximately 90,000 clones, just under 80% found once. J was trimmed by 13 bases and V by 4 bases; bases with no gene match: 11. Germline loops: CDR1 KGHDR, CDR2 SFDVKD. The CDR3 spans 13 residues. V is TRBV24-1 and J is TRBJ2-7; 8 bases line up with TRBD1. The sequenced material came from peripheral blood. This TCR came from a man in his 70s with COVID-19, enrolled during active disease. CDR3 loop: CATSEAGTGRHYF. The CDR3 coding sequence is TGTGCCACCAGTGAGGCAGGGACAGGCCGTCACTACTTC.